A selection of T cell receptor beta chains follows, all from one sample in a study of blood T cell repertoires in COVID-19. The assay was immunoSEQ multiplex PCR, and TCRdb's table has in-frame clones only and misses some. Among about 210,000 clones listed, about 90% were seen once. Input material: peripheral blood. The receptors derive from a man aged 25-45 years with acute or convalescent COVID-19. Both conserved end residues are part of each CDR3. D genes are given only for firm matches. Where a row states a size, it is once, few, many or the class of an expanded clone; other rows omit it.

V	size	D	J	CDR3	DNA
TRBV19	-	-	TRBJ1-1	CASGTIDSITEAFF	TGTGCCAGCGGAACCATCGACAGTATCACTGAAGCTTTCTTT
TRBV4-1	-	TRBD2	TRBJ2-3	CASSQASGTLTDTQYF	TGCGCCAGCAGCCAAGCCAGCGGGACCCTCACAGATACGCAGTATTTT
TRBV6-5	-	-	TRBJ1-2	CASSYAPGVGGYGYTF	TGTGCCAGCAGTTACGCACCCGGGGTGGGAGGCTATGGCTACACCTTC
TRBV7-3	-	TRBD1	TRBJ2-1	CASSSNPGQGDNEQFF	TGTGCCAGCAGCTCAAACCCGGGACAGGGGGACAATGAGCAGTTCTTC
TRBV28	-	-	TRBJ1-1	CASSRELNTEAFF	TGTGCCAGCAGTCGGGAGTTGAACACTGAAGCTTTCTTT
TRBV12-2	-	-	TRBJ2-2	CASRSLTPGTSGRNGELFF	TGTGCAAGTCGCTCGCTCACCCCCGGGACTAGCGGGAGAAACGGGGAGCTGTTTTTT
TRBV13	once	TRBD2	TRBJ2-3	CASSLPPGGDTDTQYF	TGTGCCAGCAGCCTTCCCCCGGGGGGTGACACAGATACGCAGTATTTT
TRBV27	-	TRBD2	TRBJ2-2	CASRTSGRANTGELFF	TGTGCCAGCAGAACTAGCGGGAGGGCGAACACCGGGGAGCTGTTTTTT
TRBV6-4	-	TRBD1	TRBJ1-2	CASSRDRGQGYTF	TGTGCCAGCAGTCGGGACAGGGGGCAAGGCTACACCTTC
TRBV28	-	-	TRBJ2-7	CASSGRDSGASYEQYF	TGTGCCAGCAGCGGTCGGGATTCGGGAGCTTCCTACGAGCAGTACTTC
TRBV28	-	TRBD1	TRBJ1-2	CASSGSGTGEPYYGYTF	TGTGCCAGCAGTGGGTCGGGCACAGGGGAACCCTACTATGGCTACACCTTC
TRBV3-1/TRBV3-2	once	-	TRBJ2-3	CASRHHTDTQYF	TGTGCCAGCAGACACCACACAGATACGCAGTATTTT
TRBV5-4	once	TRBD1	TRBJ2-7	CASSPSGTGNYEQYF	TGTGCCAGCAGCCCTTCAGGGACAGGGAACTACGAGCAGTACTTC
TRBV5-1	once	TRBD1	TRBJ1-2	CASSTGTGYGYTF	TGCGCCAGCAGCACCGGGACAGGGTATGGCTACACCTTC